Sequencing of this TCR beta chain was carried out in a study of shared clonotypes between healthy human individuals. Germline V lookup: CDR1 MNHNS, CDR2 SASEGT. The CDR3 consists of 14 residues. With regard to this clone: The junction departs from germline at one end; a sequencing error may be responsible.

Assay: immunoSEQ multiplex PCR; the TCRdb copy retains only in-frame clones and omits some. The profile shows some 470,000 clones, 76% of them singletons. The sequenced material came from PBMCs. The chain is built from TRBV6-1 and TRBJ2-5; 8 bases match TRBD2. This clonotype originated in a woman in her 40s in good health. Some clones in this sample may be carry-over from other donors' samples. The CDR3 DNA follows: TGTGCCAGCAGCGGGGGGGGTTTGGGAGAGACCCAGCACTTC. Translated: CASSGGGLGETQHF.